These 24 T cell receptor beta chains were sequenced from one sample in a study of blood T cells in healthy people across ages. A second PCR of roughly 7 to 11 cycles used a sample-barcoded 5' primer and a J-beta primer mix. In TCRdb, the 5' RACE reads were re-called with MiXCR into one record per CDR3 protein. The sample lists hundreds of thousands of distinct CDR3 sequences; less than 35% were seen once. What was sequenced was blood. These TCRs come from a woman older than 75 in good health.

Notes on this clonotype: This may come from a read error, since a much larger clone is one base off. The rearrangement uses TRBV9 and TRBJ1-1; 10 nucleotides line up with TRBD1. Germline CDR1 SGDLS, CDR2 YYNGEE. The CDR3 length is 14 residues. Trimming cost V 4 bases and J 5 bases; bases outside gene matches: 5. CDR3 nucleotide sequence: TGTGCCAGCAGCCAAGGGACAGGGGAAACTGAAGCTTTCTTT. Amino acid sequence: CASSQGTGETEAFF.

V usage is TRBV4-2 and J usage is TRBJ2-7; the match to TRBD2 covers 13 bases. Germline V CDR1 and CDR2: LGHNA, YNFKEQ. The CDR3 is made up of 15 amino acids. Germline trimming cut 3 bases from V and 3 bases from J; bases unmatched to any gene: 2. CDR3 in amino acids: CASSQTSGGLYEQYF. Written as DNA, the CDR3 is TGTGCCAGCAGCCAGACTAGCGGGGGGCTCTACGAGCAGTACTTC.

This clonotype has ten or more counts. V and J are TRBV30 and TRBJ2-7; maybe TRBD2 (6 bases). The CDR3 is made up of 13 amino acids. The germline V gene has CDR1 GTSNPN and CDR2 SVGIG (reference sequence). Trimming cost V 2 bases and J 2 bases, with 10 bases left between them. This chain's CDR3 is CAWSTGVTYEQYF. CDR3 in DNA: TGTGCCTGGAGTACGGGGGTGACCTACGAGCAGTACTTC.

In its sample, this clonotype was seen many times. The rearrangement links TRBV10-3 to TRBJ2-1; TRBD2 might be the D (6 bases). Germline V lookup: CDR1 ENHRY, CDR2 SYGVKD. V was pared by 6 bases and J by 7 bases, with 13 bases between. This CDR3 comprises 13 residues. CDR3 amino acids: CAISSSGTNEQFF. CDR3 nucleotides: TGTGCCATCAGCTCATCAGGGACTAATGAGCAGTTCTTC.

The chain combines TRBV19 with TRBJ2-3; D uncertain. The CDR3 loop spans 14 amino acids. Germline CDR1 reads LNHDA; CDR2 reads SQIVND (reference sequence). The V gene lost 7 bases and the J gene lost 4 bases, with 15 bases spanning the gap. The CDR3 nucleotides read TGTGCCAGTACCGACCCGGGCGGACCAGATACGCAGTATTTT. Translation gives CASTDPGGPDTQYF.

This clonotype was recorded many times. The chain uses TRBV7-2 and TRBJ1-2; the D gene is possibly TRBD1 (5 bases). The CDR3 has 15 amino acids. Looked up from germline, CDR1 is SGHTA and CDR2 is FQGNSA. The V and J ends lost 1 base and 3 bases respectively, with 12 bases between them. The CDR3 DNA is TGTGCCAGCAGCTTAGGAGGCAGGGTGGACTATGGCTACACCTTC. The encoded protein is CASSLGGRVDYGYTF.

V gene TRBV20-1 combines with J gene TRBJ2-7; no reliable D call. The better agreement between TRBJ2-1 and the DNA end casts doubt on the J call. The germline V gene encodes CDR1 DFQATT and CDR2 SNEGSKA (reference sequence). The CDR3 totals 14 residues. DNA of the CDR3: TGCAGTGCCCCCCGACTGCGGAGCCCCAATGAGCAGTTCTTC. Its translation: CSAPRLRSPNEQFF.

The chain uses TRBV6-5 and TRBJ1-4; D is ambiguous. This CDR3 has 11 amino acids. Trimming left V 9 bases short and J 8 bases short, with 10 bases between. CDR1 and CDR2 (germline): MNHEY, SVGAGI. Here the CDR3 reads CASRGGEKLFF. CDR3 nucleotide sequence: TGTGCCAGTCGGGGAGGCGAAAAACTGTTTTTT.

This clonotype has only one observation. The rearrangement joins TRBV20-1 to TRBJ2-1; D perhaps matches TRBD1 (6 bases). This CDR3 is 19 amino acids long. The V and J ends lost 3 bases and 3 bases respectively, with 27 bases between them. The germline CDR1 and CDR2 sequences are DFQATT and SNEGSKA (reference sequence). The CDR3 loop is CSASSSVREWGLYYNEQFF. The DNA for the CDR3 is TGCAGTGCTAGCTCTTCGGTTAGAGAATGGGGGCTGTACTACAATGAGCAGTTCTTC.

This clonotype was counted ten times or more. This CDR3 reads CASSQDFSPGFGSYNSPLHF. The CDR3 nucleotides read TGCGCCAGCAGCCAAGATTTCTCGCCAGGGTTCGGCTCCTATAATTCACCCCTCCACTTT. The chain employs TRBV4-1 and TRBJ1-6; a weak D match, TRBD1 (5 bases). The CDR3 spans 20 residues. CDR1 MGHRA and CDR2 YSYEKL come from the germline V gene. The V end lost 0 bases, the J end lost 0 bases, and 18 bases lay between the germline ends.

The chain has TRBV11-3 and TRBJ2-5, with 7 bases identical to TRBD1. This CDR3 has 16 residues. Germline V gives CDR1 SGHNT, CDR2 YENEEA. J was trimmed by 11 bases and V by 0 bases; bases with no gene match: 15. CDR3 nucleotide sequence: TGTGCCAGCAGCTTAGATCGAGGGGGCCATTGGGATGAGCAGTACTTC. Translating gives CASSLDRGGHWDEQYF. The full variable domain, rest sourced from reference TRBV11-3 and TRBJ2-5, is EAGVVQSPRYKIIEKKQPVAFWCNPISGHNTLYWYLQNLGQGPELLIRYENEEAVDDSQLPKDRFSAERLKGVDSTLKIQPAELGDSAVYLCASSLDRGGHWDEQYFGPGTRLLVL.

The chain is built from TRBV4-3 and TRBJ2-2; the D gene is possibly TRBD1 (6 bases). Germline CDR1 and CDR2: LGHNA and YSLEER. The V end lost 1 base, the J end lost 6 bases, and 18 bases lay between the germline ends. The CDR3 is 17 residues long. The CDR3 sequence is CASSQVDPTGRSGELFF. The CDR3 DNA reads as TGCGCCAGCAGCCAAGTGGATCCGACAGGTCGGTCCGGGGAGCTGTTTTTT.

This clonotype was picked up many times. V gene TRBV6-6 combines with J gene TRBJ2-1; TRBD2 agrees at 8 bases. The CDR3 has 13 amino acids. V shed 11 bases, J shed 0 bases, and the junction held 3 bases outside the gene matches. Looked up from germline, CDR1 is MNHNY and CDR2 is SVGAGI (reference sequence). CDR3 sequence reads: CAAGGTSYNEQFF. The CDR3 DNA follows: TGTGCCGCGGGGGGCACCTCCTACAATGAGCAGTTCTTC.

There are a few counts of this clonotype. This rearrangement joins TRBV28 to TRBJ2-5; D perhaps matches TRBD1 (6 bases). Germline-derived CDR1 and CDR2 are MDHEN and SYDVKM. The CDR3 extends over 13 amino acids. Trimming left V 2 bases short and J 3 bases short, with 7 bases between. CDR3 bases: TGTGCCAGCAGTTTACACAGGGAAGAGACCCAGTACTTC. It encodes CASSLHREETQYF.

The genes are TRBV24-1 and TRBJ2-1; 10 bases fit TRBD1. V dropped 4 bases and J dropped 4; count of bases not matched to a gene: 6. CDR1 is KGHDR, CDR2 SFDVKD, per germline. This CDR3 has 16 amino acids. CDR3 DNA sequence: TGTGCCACCAGTGACACCGGGACAGGGGCTTACAATGAGCAGTTCTTC. Translation gives CATSDTGTGAYNEQFF.

This clonotype occurred once. A much larger clone lies one base from this, so it may be a read error. This chain uses TRBV6-5 with TRBJ2-1; either TRBD1 or TRBD2 may fit D (5 bases each). The CDR3 has 14 residues. Trimming removed 5 bases at V and 7 bases at J, with 15 bases between. Germline V gene lookup returns CDR1 MNHEY and CDR2 SVGAGI. CDR3 in amino acids: CASSRGRVRNEQFF. The CDR3 coding sequence is TGTGCCAGCAGTCGGGGCAGGGTTCGGAATGAGCAGTTCTTC.

V is TRBV5-6 and J is TRBJ1-3; 7 nucleotides align to TRBD1. The CDR3 is 16 amino acids. V shed 4 bases, J shed 4 bases, and the junction held 11 bases outside the gene matches. Looked up from germline, CDR1 is SGHDT and CDR2 is YYEEEE. The chain's CDR3 is CASSLVKGARGNTIYF. DNA of the CDR3: TGTGCCAGCAGCCTGGTCAAGGGGGCGCGAGGAAACACCATATATTTT. Filled out from reference TRBV5-6 and TRBJ1-3, the complete variable domain reads DAGVTQSPTHLIKTRGQQVTLRCSPKSGHDTVSWYQQALGQGPQFIFQYYEEEERQRGNFPDRFSGHQFPNYSSELNVNALLLGDSALYLCASSLVKGARGNTIYFGEGSWLTVV.

The chain links TRBV20-1 to TRBJ2-5; D may be TRBD1 or TRBD2 (6 bases each). The CDR3 spans 16 residues. V lost 6 bases to trimming and J lost 5 bases, with 25 bases between them. The germline gives CDR1 DFQATT, CDR2 SNEGSKA (reference sequence). The CDR3 sequence is CSAPGAGGVSRETQYF. For the CDR3, the DNA is TGCAGTGCCCCAGGGGCCGGGGGAGTTAGTAGGGAGACCCAGTACTTC.

This clonotype was observed at least ten times. The chain has TRBV9 and TRBJ2-5; 12 positions agree with TRBD1. This CDR3 region has 16 residues. With V trimmed by 0 bases and J by 5 bases, 5 bases remained unmatched. Germline V gene data show CDR1 as SGDLS and CDR2 as YYNGEE. In DNA, the CDR3 is TGTGCCAGCAGCGTAGCGGGACAGGGGGCTGGGGAGACCCAGTACTTC. It yields the protein CASSVAGQGAGETQYF.

The rearrangement uses TRBV15 and TRBJ1-4; D not resolved. This CDR3 is built from 13 residues. V shed 0 bases and J shed 8 bases, with 7 bases lying between them. Germline V gene data show CDR1 as LNHNV and CDR2 as YYDKDF (reference sequence). The CDR3 DNA follows: TGTGCCACCAGCAGAGATTATTTGGAAAAACTGTTTTTT. Translated, it gives CATSRDYLEKLFF.

Ten or more counts support this clonotype. This chain uses TRBV6-6 with TRBJ2-3, with 8 bases identical to TRBD1. Germline-derived CDR1 and CDR2 are MNHNY and SVGAGI (reference sequence). The CDR3 is 12 amino acids. V lost 10 bases, J lost 4 bases, and 4 bases stayed unmatched. The CDR3 DNA reads TGTGCCACAGGACAGGGACCAGATACGCAGTATTTT. Protein product: CATGQGPDTQYF.

This rearrangement joins TRBV2 to TRBJ2-3; 7 nucleotides line up with TRBD2. Germline V CDR1 and CDR2: SNHLY, FYNNEI. The CDR3 extends over 15 amino acids. The J segment lost 4 bases and the V segment lost 6 bases, leaving 10 bases of the junction unmatched. CDR3 coding DNA: TGTGCCAGCAGGACCGTGAGACTAGCTTCAGATACGCAGTATTTT. Its protein product is CASRTVRLASDTQYF.

The chain links TRBV20-1 to TRBJ1-1; D is undetermined. Trimming took off 1 base at V and 1 base at J, with 7 bases between the two ends. The germline V gene has CDR1 DFQATT and CDR2 SNEGSKA (reference sequence). CDR3 length: 13 residues. Here the CDR3 DNA reads TGCAGTGCTAGAGTTGCAGGGAACACTGAAGCTTTCTTT. Translation gives CSARVAGNTEAFF.

About this clonotype itself: A much more abundant neighbour one base away suggests this may be a read error. V is TRBV12-3 or TRBV12-4 and J is TRBJ2-3; 7 bases agree with TRBD2. The CDR3 loop spans 17 amino acids. V dropped 2 bases and J dropped 4; count of bases not matched to a gene: 12. The CDR3, as DNA: TGTGCCAGCAGTTTAAGGGCGGGGCGGGGGTACGCAGATACGCAGTATTTT. It encodes CASSLRAGRGYADTQYF.